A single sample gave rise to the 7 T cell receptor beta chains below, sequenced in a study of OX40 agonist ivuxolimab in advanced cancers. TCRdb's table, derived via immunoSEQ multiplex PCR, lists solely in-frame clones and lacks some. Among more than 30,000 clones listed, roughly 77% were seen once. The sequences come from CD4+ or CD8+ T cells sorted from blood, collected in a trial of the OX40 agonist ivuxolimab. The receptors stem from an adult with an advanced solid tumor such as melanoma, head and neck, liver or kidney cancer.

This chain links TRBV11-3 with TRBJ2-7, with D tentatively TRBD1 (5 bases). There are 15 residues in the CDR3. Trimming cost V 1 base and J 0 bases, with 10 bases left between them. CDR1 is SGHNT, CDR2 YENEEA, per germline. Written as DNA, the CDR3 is TGTGCCAGCAGCTTAGGGAAAACAGGCTCCTACGAGCAGTACTTC. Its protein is CASSLGKTGSYEQYF.

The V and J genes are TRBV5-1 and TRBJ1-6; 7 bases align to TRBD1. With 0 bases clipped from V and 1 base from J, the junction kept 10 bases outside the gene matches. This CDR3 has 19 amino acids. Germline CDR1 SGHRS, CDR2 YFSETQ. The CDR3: CASSLGRNDRVSYNSPLHF. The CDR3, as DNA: TGCGCCAGCAGCTTGGGGAGAAATGACAGGGTGTCCTATAATTCACCCCTCCACTTT.

The CDR3 region is CASGALFNSPLHF. The CDR3 DNA sequence: TGTGCCAGCGGGGCCTTATTTAATTCACCCCTCCACTTT. This sequence joins TRBV2 and TRBJ1-6; possibly TRBD1 for D (5 bases). Per the germline V gene, CDR1 is SNHLY and CDR2 is FYNNEI. V dropped 8 bases and J dropped 6 bases, with 11 bases sitting between them. The CDR3 has 13 amino acids.

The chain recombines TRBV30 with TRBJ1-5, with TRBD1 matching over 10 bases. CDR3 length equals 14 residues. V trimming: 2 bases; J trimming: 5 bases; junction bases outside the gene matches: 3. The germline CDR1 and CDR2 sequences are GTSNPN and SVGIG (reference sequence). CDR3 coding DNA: TGTGCCTGGAGTAGGGGGACAGGGGATCAGCCCCAGCATTTT. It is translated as CAWSRGTGDQPQHF.

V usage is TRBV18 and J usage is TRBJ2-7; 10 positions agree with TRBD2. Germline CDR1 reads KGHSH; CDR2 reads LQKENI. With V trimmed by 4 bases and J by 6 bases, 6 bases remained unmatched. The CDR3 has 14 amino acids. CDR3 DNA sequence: TGTGCCAGCTCACGGGCTAGCGGGAGCAGCGAGCAGTACTTC. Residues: CASSRASGSSEQYF. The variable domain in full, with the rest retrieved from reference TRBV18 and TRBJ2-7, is NAGVMQNPRHLVRRRGQEARLRCSPMKGHSHVYWYRQLPEEGLKFMVYLQKENIIDESGMPKERFSAEFPKEGPSILRIQQVVRGDSAAYFCASSRASGSSEQYFGPGTRLTVT.

The CDR3 sequence: CASSFGGTGLPNTGYTF. CDR3 sequence (DNA): TGTGCCAGCAGTTTCGGCGGGACAGGCCTCCCCAACACCGGCTACACCTTC. The chain joins TRBV27 to TRBJ1-2; 8 nucleotides agree with TRBD1. This CDR3 has 17 residues. The ends lost 3 bases at V and 8 bases at J; junction bases unmatched: 17. Germline assignment: CDR1 MNHEY and CDR2 SMNVEV (reference sequence).

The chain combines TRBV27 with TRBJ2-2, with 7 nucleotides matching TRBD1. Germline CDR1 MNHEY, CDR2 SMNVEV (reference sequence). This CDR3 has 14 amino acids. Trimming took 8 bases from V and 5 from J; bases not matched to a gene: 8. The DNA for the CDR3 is TGTGCCAGCGGCCGGGACAGTTCTACCGGGGAGCTGTTTTTT. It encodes CASGRDSSTGELFF.